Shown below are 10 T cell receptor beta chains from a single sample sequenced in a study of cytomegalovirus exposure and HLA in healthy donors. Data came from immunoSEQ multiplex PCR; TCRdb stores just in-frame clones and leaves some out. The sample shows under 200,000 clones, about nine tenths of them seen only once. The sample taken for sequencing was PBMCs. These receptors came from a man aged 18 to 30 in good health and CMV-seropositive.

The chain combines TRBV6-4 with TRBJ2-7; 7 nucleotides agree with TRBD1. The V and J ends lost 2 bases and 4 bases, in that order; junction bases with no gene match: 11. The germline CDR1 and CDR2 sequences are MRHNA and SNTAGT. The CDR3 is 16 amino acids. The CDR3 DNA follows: TGTGCCAGCAGTGACCGCGACAGGGAGAATTATTACGAGCAGTACTTC. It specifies CASSDRDRENYYEQYF.

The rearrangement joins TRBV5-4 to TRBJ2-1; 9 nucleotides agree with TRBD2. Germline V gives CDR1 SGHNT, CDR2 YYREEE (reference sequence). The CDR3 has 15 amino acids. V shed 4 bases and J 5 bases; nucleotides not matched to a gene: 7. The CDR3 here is CASSAGLAANNEQFF. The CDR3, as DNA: TGTGCCAGCAGCGCGGGACTAGCAGCGAACAATGAGCAGTTCTTC. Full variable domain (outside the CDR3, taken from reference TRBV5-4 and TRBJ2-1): ETGVTQSPTHLIKTRGQQVTLRCSSQSGHNTVSWYQQALGQGPQFIFQYYREEENGRGNFPPRFSGLQFPNYSSELNVNALELDDSALYLCASSAGLAANNEQFFGPGTRLTVL.

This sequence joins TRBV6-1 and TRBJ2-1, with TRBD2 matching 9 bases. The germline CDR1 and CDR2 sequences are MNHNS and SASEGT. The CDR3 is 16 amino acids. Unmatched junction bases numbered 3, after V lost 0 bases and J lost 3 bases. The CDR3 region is CASSEARGRGYNEQFF. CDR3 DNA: TGTGCCAGCAGTGAAGCGCGCGGGAGGGGCTACAATGAGCAGTTCTTC.

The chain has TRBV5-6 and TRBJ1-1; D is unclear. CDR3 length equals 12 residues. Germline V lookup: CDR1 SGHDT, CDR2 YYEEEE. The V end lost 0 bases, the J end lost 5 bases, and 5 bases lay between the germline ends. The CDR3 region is CASSLAATEAFF. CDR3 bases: TGTGCCAGCAGCTTGGCTGCGACTGAAGCTTTCTTT.

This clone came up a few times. The CDR3: CASSARLGNEKLFF. Here the CDR3 DNA reads TGTGCCAGCAGCGCCAGGCTTGGTAATGAAAAACTGTTTTTT. The rearrangement joins TRBV7-8 to TRBJ1-4; D uncertain. The V gene lost 5 bases and the J gene lost 4 bases, with 11 bases spanning the gap. The CDR3 totals 14 residues. Germline V CDR1 and CDR2: SGHVS, FQNEAQ.

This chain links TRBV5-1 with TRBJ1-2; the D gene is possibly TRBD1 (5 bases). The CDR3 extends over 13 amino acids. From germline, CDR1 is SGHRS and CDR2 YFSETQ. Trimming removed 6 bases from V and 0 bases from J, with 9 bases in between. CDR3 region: CASTPGANYGYTF. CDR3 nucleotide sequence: TGCGCCAGCACACCGGGGGCTAACTATGGCTACACCTTC.

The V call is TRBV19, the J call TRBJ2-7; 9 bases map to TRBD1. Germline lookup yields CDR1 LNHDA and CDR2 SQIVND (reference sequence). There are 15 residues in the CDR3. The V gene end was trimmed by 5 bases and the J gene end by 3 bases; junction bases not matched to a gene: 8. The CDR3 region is CASSPGRDRVYEQYF. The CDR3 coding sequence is TGTGCCAGTAGTCCGGGCCGGGACAGGGTCTACGAGCAGTACTTC.

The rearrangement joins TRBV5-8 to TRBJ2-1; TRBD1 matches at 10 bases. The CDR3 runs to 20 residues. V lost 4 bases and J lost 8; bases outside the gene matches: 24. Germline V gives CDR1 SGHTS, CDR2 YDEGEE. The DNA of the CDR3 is TGTGCCAGCAGCCCGGTGGGACAGGGGAGGTCTGCTTTGGCTGGGGATGAGCAGTTCTTC. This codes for CASSPVGQGRSALAGDEQFF.

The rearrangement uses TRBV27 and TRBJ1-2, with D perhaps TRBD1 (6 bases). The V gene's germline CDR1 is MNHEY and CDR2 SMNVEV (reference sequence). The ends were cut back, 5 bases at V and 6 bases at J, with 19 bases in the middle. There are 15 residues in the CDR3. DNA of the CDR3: TGTGCCAGCAGTGGGGACCACAGGGCCGTGAATGGCTACACCTTC. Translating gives CASSGDHRAVNGYTF.

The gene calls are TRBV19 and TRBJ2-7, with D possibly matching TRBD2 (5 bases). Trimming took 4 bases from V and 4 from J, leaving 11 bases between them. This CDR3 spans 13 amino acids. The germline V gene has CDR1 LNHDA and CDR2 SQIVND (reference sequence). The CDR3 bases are TGTGCCAGTAGTACGACTATCAGGTACGAGCAGTACTTC. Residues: CASSTTIRYEQYF.